The 21 T cell receptor beta chains below come from one sample, sequenced in a study of early T cells in non-severe SARS-CoV-2 infection. TCRdb reprocessed the 5' RACE reads with MiXCR, giving one entry per CDR3 protein. The sample lists approximately 97,000 distinct CDR3 sequences, under 15% occurring once. Sequenced material: whole blood. Receptors originate from an adult who was a healthcare worker with PCR-confirmed SARS-CoV-2 infection or an uninfected control (not recorded which).

This clonotype turned up a few times. The chain has TRBV12-3 or TRBV12-4 and TRBJ2-1; TRBD1 might be the D (5 bases). This CDR3 spans 11 amino acids. With 5 bases removed from V and 10 bases from J, the gap between germline ends came to 9 bases. The CDR3 coding sequence is TGTGCCAGCAGTAATCGACAGGAGCAGTTCTTC. Translating it yields CASSNRQEQFF.

V and J are TRBV20-1 and TRBJ2-1; D may be TRBD2 (5 bases). Germline V gene lookup returns CDR1 DFQATT and CDR2 SNEGSKA (reference sequence). V lost 0 bases and J 11 bases, leaving 17 bases between the germline ends. This CDR3 has 14 amino acids. The CDR3: CSARDHLTETKQFF. In nucleotides, the CDR3 is TGCAGTGCTAGAGATCACCTGACCGAGACTAAGCAGTTCTTC.

The chain links TRBV28 to TRBJ2-7, with D possibly being TRBD1 or TRBD2 (5 bases each). Trimming left V 5 bases short and J 0 bases short, with 11 bases between. This CDR3 contains 14 residues. The germline V gene encodes CDR1 MDHEN and CDR2 SYDVKM. The CDR3 bases are TGTGCCAGCAGTCGGGCAGGGAGCTCCTACGAGCAGTACTTC. Protein: CASSRAGSSYEQYF.

This clonotype has a count of ten or more. The chain has TRBV28 and TRBJ1-6, with 7 bases identical to TRBD1. The length of the CDR3 is 13 residues. V was pared by 7 bases and J by 14 bases, with 11 bases of the junction left unmatched. Germline CDR1 reads MDHEN; CDR2 reads SYDVKM. The chain's CDR3 is CASKGQRGLTLHF. CDR3 bases: TGTGCCAGCAAGGGACAGCGGGGGTTAACCCTCCACTTT.

This clonotype has at least ten counts. CDR3 nucleotide sequence: TGTGCCACCAGACTAGCGGGGCCCACCGGGGAGCTGTTTTTT. This encodes CATRLAGPTGELFF. This chain links TRBV6-5 with TRBJ2-2, with TRBD2 identical over 11 bases. The V gene end was trimmed by 10 bases and the J gene end by 4 bases; junction bases not matched to a gene: 5. The CDR3 runs to 14 residues. The germline V gene has CDR1 MNHEY and CDR2 SVGAGI.

This chain uses TRBV7-2 with TRBJ2-7; no firm D call. The V gene's germline CDR1 is SGHTA and CDR2 FQGNSA. This CDR3 contains 13 residues. V lost 2 bases to trimming and J lost 2 bases, with 7 bases between them. Written as DNA, the CDR3 is TGTGCCAGCAGCTTAACACTAACCTACGAGCAGTACTTC. It translates to CASSLTLTYEQYF. Based on the CDR3 plus reference TRBV7-2 and TRBJ2-7, the full variable domain is GAGVSQSPSNKVTEKGKDVELRCDPISGHTALYWYRQSLGQGLEFLIYFQGNSAPDKSGLPSDRFSAERTGGSVSTLTIQRTQQEDSAVYLCASSLTLTYEQYFGPGTRLTVT.

This clonotype was detected only a few times. The V call is TRBV6-5, the J call TRBJ2-7; no clear D gene. This CDR3 spans 13 amino acids. Germline V CDR1 and CDR2: MNHEY, SVGAGI. Trimming cost V 6 bases and J 4 bases, with 13 bases left between them. CDR3 DNA sequence: TGTGCCAGCAGCCTCGGTGTCGGATACGAGCAGTACTTC. Translation: CASSLGVGYEQYF.

This clonotype was seen at least ten times. The rearrangement links TRBV7-9 to TRBJ2-1; 8 bases are a match to TRBD2. The length of the CDR3 is 16 residues. The V and J ends lost 5 bases and 5 bases, in that order; junction bases with no gene match: 11. The germline V gene has CDR1 SEHNR and CDR2 FQNEAQ (reference sequence). The CDR3 here is CASSRVTAGDNNEQFF. The CDR3 region has the DNA TGTGCCAGCAGCCGAGTAACAGCGGGAGATAACAATGAGCAGTTCTTC.

This clonotype has at least ten counts. The rearrangement uses TRBV6-5 and TRBJ2-3, with D unresolved. Looked up from germline, CDR1 is MNHEY and CDR2 is SVGAGI. The germline V and J ends were trimmed by 5 bases and 2 bases, with 14 bases remaining between them. This CDR3 contains 15 residues. CDR3: CASSPGRQPTDTQYF. The CDR3 region has the DNA TGTGCCAGCAGTCCGGGCCGTCAACCCACAGATACGCAGTATTTT.

This clonotype has more than one count but fewer than ten. The chain couples TRBV20-1 to TRBJ1-6; D unclear. This CDR3 spans 11 amino acids. V was trimmed by 4 bases and J by 10 bases, leaving 8 bases between them. Germline CDR1 reads DFQATT; CDR2 reads SNEGSKA (reference sequence). The CDR3 DNA follows: TGCAGTGCTAAAGGGCGGTCACCCCTCCACTTT. This translates into CSAKGRSPLHF.

The sample holds many counts of this clonotype. J is TRBJ2-2 and V is TRBV5-1; the D is unclear. Trimming stripped 3 bases from V and 1 base from J, with 4 bases between. CDR3 length: 13 amino acids. Germline lookup yields CDR1 SGHRS and CDR2 YFSETQ. The CDR3 region is CASSSENTGELFF. CDR3 DNA sequence: TGCGCCAGCAGCTCCGAGAACACCGGGGAGCTGTTTTTT.

J is TRBJ1-1 and V is TRBV12-3 or TRBV12-4; D is ambiguous. Deletions cut 3 bases from V and 5 bases from J, with 7 bases between. The CDR3 extends over 12 amino acids. For the CDR3, the DNA is TGTGCCAGCAGTTTCTTTCGTACTGAAGCTTTCTTT. Protein sequence: CASSFFRTEAFF.

This clonotype was counted between two and nine times. The gene calls are TRBV6-6 and TRBJ1-2; D is undetermined. V gave up 5 bases and J gave up 0 bases, with 10 bases separating them. The germline V gene encodes CDR1 MNHNY and CDR2 SVGAGI (reference sequence). This CDR3 region has 14 residues. The CDR3 coding sequence is TGTGCCAGCAGTAGCCAGCAAGCTAACTATGGCTACACCTTC. Amino acids: CASSSQQANYGYTF.

The rearrangement uses TRBV7-9 and TRBJ2-1; weak D call: TRBD2 (5 bases). The V end lost 2 bases, the J end lost 5 bases, and 10 bases lay between the germline ends. Germline CDR1 and CDR2: SEHNR and FQNEAQ (reference sequence). The CDR3 has 14 residues. The DNA of the CDR3 is TGTGCCAGCAGCTTACGACTATCTCACAATGAGCAGTTCTTC. Its translation is CASSLRLSHNEQFF.

This clonotype came up a few times. The chain joins TRBV5-1 to TRBJ2-5, with 15 bases aligning to TRBD2. The CDR3 covers 17 residues. Unmatched junction bases numbered 5, after V lost 0 bases and J lost 5 bases. Germline CDR1 reads SGHRS; CDR2 reads YFSETQ. CDR3 amino acids: CASSLAGLAGGPETQYF. CDR3 nucleotide sequence: TGCGCCAGCAGCTTGGCGGGACTAGCGGGAGGACCGGAGACCCAGTACTTC.

This clonotype was counted ten times or more. The chain combines TRBV28 with TRBJ1-5; D call uncertain. The CDR3 spans 15 residues. V was trimmed by 1 base and J by 6 bases, leaving 13 bases between them. Germline CDR1 and CDR2: MDHEN and SYDVKM. The CDR3 reads CASSLSFRSGQPQHF. CDR3 bases: TGTGCCAGCAGTTTATCCTTCAGGTCGGGTCAGCCCCAGCATTTT.

This clonotype appeared many times. V is TRBV29-1 and J is TRBJ2-1; no definite D call. CDR1 and CDR2 (germline): SQVTM, ANQGSEA. V was clipped by 4 bases and J by 7 bases, with 11 bases between them. CDR3 length equals 12 residues. The CDR3 loop reads CSVGIDRNEQFF. Here the CDR3 DNA reads TGCAGCGTTGGTATCGACCGGAATGAGCAGTTCTTC.

This clonotype has just a few counts. The chain joins TRBV4-3 to TRBJ2-7; 9 bases are a match to TRBD1. The CDR3 spans 17 residues. Per germline, CDR1 LGHNA and CDR2 YSLEER. Trimming removed 1 base from V and 3 bases from J; junction bases left unmatched: 10. CDR3 sequence reads: CASSQASTGTGIYEQYF. CDR3 sequence (DNA): TGCGCCAGCAGCCAAGCATCGACCGGGACAGGGATCTACGAGCAGTACTTC.

This clonotype showed up many times. The rearrangement joins TRBV20-1 to TRBJ2-3; no reliable D call. Per germline, CDR1 DFQATT and CDR2 SNEGSKA (reference sequence). CDR3 length: 13 amino acids. Deletions cut 3 bases from V and 3 bases from J, with 10 bases between. CDR3 sequence reads: CSARRPYTDTQYF. CDR3 bases: TGCAGTGCTAGGAGACCCTATACAGATACGCAGTATTTT.

Many counts were recorded for this clonotype. The chain combines TRBV20-1 with TRBJ2-2; D remains unclear. V was clipped by 5 bases and J by 7 bases, with 11 bases between them. Germline V gene sequence: CDR1 DFQATT, CDR2 SNEGSKA (reference sequence). The CDR3 loop spans 12 amino acids. The CDR3 bases are TGCAGTGCTCCGCGAGGTGTCGGGGAGCTGTTTTTT. Protein: CSAPRGVGELFF.

This clonotype occurred a few times. This CDR3 reads CASGQGQGANVLTF. CDR3 coding DNA: TGTGCCAGCGGACAGGGGCAAGGGGCCAACGTCCTGACTTTC. V gene TRBV6-1 combines with J gene TRBJ2-6, with 9 bases that match TRBD1. This CDR3 contains 14 residues. V was pared by 8 bases and J by 4 bases, with 3 bases of the junction left unmatched. The germline V gene encodes CDR1 MNHNS and CDR2 SASEGT.